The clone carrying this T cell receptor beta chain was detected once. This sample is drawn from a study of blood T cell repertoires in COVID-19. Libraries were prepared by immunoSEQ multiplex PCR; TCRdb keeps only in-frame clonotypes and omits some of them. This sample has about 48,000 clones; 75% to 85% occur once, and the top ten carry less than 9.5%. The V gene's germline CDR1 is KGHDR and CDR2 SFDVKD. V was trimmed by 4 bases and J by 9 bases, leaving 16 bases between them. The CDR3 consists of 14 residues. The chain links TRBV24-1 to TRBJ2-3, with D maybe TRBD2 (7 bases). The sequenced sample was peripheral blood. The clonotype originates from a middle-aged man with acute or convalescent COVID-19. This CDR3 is CATSDYYREGTQYF. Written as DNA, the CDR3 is TGTGCCACCAGTGACTACTACAGGGAGGGCACGCAGTATTTT.